The clone carrying this T cell receptor beta chain has only a few counts. The data derive from a study of T-cell memory formation after mild COVID-19. Using its own MiXCR run on the 5' RACE reads, TCRdb lists one record per CDR3 protein. The data hold 50,000 to 75,000 distinct CDR3 sequences, with 9.3% observed a single time. The material sequenced was PBMCs or a T cell subset sorted from them (not recorded which). This sequence originates from a man aged 18 to 30 who had mild COVID-19 (a few samples of this study predate the infection). Cell type and time point are not known.

The CDR3 spells CASSQDREVTGNTEAFF. For the CDR3, the DNA is TGCGCCAGCAGCCAAGATCGGGAAGTGACAGGGAACACTGAAGCTTTCTTT. The chain has TRBV4-3 and TRBJ1-1; possible D gene TRBD1, 6 bases. Germline-derived CDR1 and CDR2 are LGHNA and YSLEER. V lost 0 bases to trimming and J lost 1 base, with 15 bases between them. This CDR3 region has 17 residues.